The 3 T cell receptor beta chains reported below all come from one sample, sequenced in a study of molecular identifiers for immune sequencing clone quantification. TCRdb passed the PCR reads through MiXCR, listing each CDR3 protein once. The sample lists some 590,000 distinct CDR3 sequences, over 25% occurring once. The sample taken for sequencing was naive CD8+ T cells from blood, with Jurkat cell RNA spiked in. Described subset: FACS-sorted CD8+CD4-CCR7+CD45RA+ naive T cells. These receptors were obtained from a human donor in good health. Some libraries in this study had Jurkat cell RNA spiked in.

In its sample, this clonotype was seen many times. The CDR3 nucleotides read TGTGCCAGCAGCGATGACAGCTACGAGCAGTACTTC. Translation gives CASSDDSYEQYF. The chain employs TRBV7-6 and TRBJ2-7, with a possible D match to TRBD1 (5 bases). CDR3 length equals 12 residues. V gave up 5 bases and J gave up 3 bases, with 8 bases separating them. In germline, CDR1 is SGHVS, CDR2 FNYEAQ.

The chain combines TRBV25-1 with TRBJ2-1; no reliable D call. The CDR3 has 13 amino acids. Germline assignment: CDR1 MGHDK and CDR2 SYGVNS. V was pared by 5 bases and J by 5 bases, with 10 bases between. In DNA form, the CDR3 reads TGTGCCAGCAGTCTACAAGCCGACAATGAGCAGTTCTTC. This encodes CASSLQADNEQFF.

Of note for this clonotype: A read error may be the cause here, since a much bigger clone is one base away. The chain carries TRBV4-3 and TRBJ1-4; tentatively, D is TRBD1 (6 bases). Germline loops: CDR1 LGHNA, CDR2 YSLEER. CDR3 size: 17 residues. The CDR3 nucleotides are TGCGCCAGCAGCCAAGATCTGCGGGACAACCCTGATGAAAAACTGGTTTTT. It encodes CASSQDLRDNPDEKLVF.